One and the same sample provided the 22 T cell receptor beta chains below, sequenced in a study of T cell responses to AZD1222 COVID-19 vaccine. Produced via immunoSEQ multiplex PCR; TCRdb's table is partial and in-frame only. The profile shows 98,000 or so clones, approximately 89% of them singletons. The sequencing used peripheral blood, collected on day 0 of MenACWY control vaccination. The receptor source for this set is an adult in good health.

V usage is TRBV7-3 and J usage is TRBJ1-2; 7 positions match TRBD1. CDR1 and CDR2 from the germline V gene are SGHTA and FQGTGA. Trimming took 2 bases from V and 7 from J; bases not matched to a gene: 7. The length of the CDR3 is 14 residues. CDR3 loop: CASSLDRENIGYTF. As DNA, the CDR3 is TGTGCCAGCAGCTTAGACAGGGAGAACATTGGCTACACCTTC.

The V gene is TRBV5-5, the J gene TRBJ2-2, with D perhaps being TRBD1 or TRBD2 (5 bases each). The germline V gene encodes CDR1 SGHKS and CDR2 YYEKEE (reference sequence). Trimming left V 3 bases short and J 6 bases short, with 12 bases between. The CDR3 totals 14 residues. CDR3 bases: TGTGCCAGCAGCTCCTCTGGGGGTCCCGGGGAGCTGTTTTTT. Protein sequence: CASSSSGGPGELFF.

This chain links TRBV6-5 with TRBJ1-2; D is unresolved. CDR1 MNHEY and CDR2 SVGAGI come from the germline V gene. V lost 7 bases and J lost 9, with 18 bases in between. CDR3 size: 13 residues. The CDR3 DNA follows: TGTGCCAGCACCGATCCGGGATTCAAAAGCTACACCTTC. Its translation is CASTDPGFKSYTF.

The gene calls are TRBV19 and TRBJ1-1; TRBD1 matches at 8 bases. This CDR3 is built from 14 residues. The V gene end was trimmed by 6 bases and the J gene end by 5 bases; junction bases not matched to a gene: 8. CDR1 is LNHDA, CDR2 SQIVND, per germline (reference sequence). CDR3 sequence (DNA): TGTGCCAGTAGCAATCAGGGGGCGGGGACTGAAGCTTTCTTT. Protein sequence: CASSNQGAGTEAFF.

Concerning this clone: The identical CDR3 is also encoded by other nucleotide sequences in the sample. The chain has TRBV5-1 and TRBJ2-3; 7 bases align to TRBD1. The V and J ends lost 2 bases and 3 bases, in that order; junction bases with no gene match: 6. Germline V gene data show CDR1 as SGHRS and CDR2 as YFSETQ. There are 15 residues in the CDR3. The CDR3 sequence: CASSFIGGGTDTQYF. The CDR3 bases are TGCGCCAGCAGCTTTATAGGGGGCGGAACAGATACGCAGTATTTT. The full variable domain, completed using reference TRBV5-1 and TRBJ2-3, is KAGVTQTPRYLIKTRGQQVTLSCSPISGHRSVSWYQQTPGQGLQFLFEYFSETQRNKGNFPGRFSGRQFSNSRSEMNVSTLELGDSALYLCASSFIGGGTDTQYFGPGTRLTVL.

The gene calls are TRBV10-3 and TRBJ1-2; D gene unclear. The germline CDR1 and CDR2 sequences are ENHRY and SYGVKD. The ends were cut back, 6 bases at V and 3 bases at J, with 11 bases in the middle. The CDR3 runs to 13 residues. The CDR3 spells CAISALPDYGYTF. The DNA for the CDR3 is TGTGCCATCAGCGCCCTGCCGGACTATGGCTACACCTTC.

The chain employs TRBV10-1 and TRBJ2-7, with TRBD2 identical over 11 bases. J was trimmed by 3 bases and V by 3 bases; bases with no gene match: 4. CDR1 and CDR2 (germline): WNHNN, SYGVQD (reference sequence). This CDR3 contains 15 residues. As DNA, the CDR3 is TGCGCCAGCAGTGATGTAGCGGGGGGGCTCTACGAGCAGTACTTC. Its translation: CASSDVAGGLYEQYF.

The chain has TRBV5-6 and TRBJ1-2; tentatively, D is TRBD1 (6 bases). The CDR3 contains 15 residues. In germline, CDR1 is SGHDT, CDR2 YYEEEE. The V end was cut by 0 bases, the J end by 4 bases, with 13 bases between. CDR3 coding DNA: TGTGCCAGCAGCTTGGGACAGGACCACTTCTATGGCTACACCTTC. Its translation: CASSLGQDHFYGYTF.

The chain uses TRBV29-1 and TRBJ1-1, with TRBD1 as a possible D gene (6 bases). CDR1 and CDR2 from the germline V gene are SQVTM and ANQGSEA. The CDR3 is made up of 13 amino acids. V was cut by 7 bases and J by 1 base, with 13 bases left in between. The CDR3: CSARQDWNTEAFF. CDR3 nucleotide sequence: TGCAGCGCAAGACAGGACTGGAACACTGAAGCTTTCTTT.

The V and J genes are TRBV18 and TRBJ1-2; 8 bases fit TRBD1. With V trimmed by 1 base and J by 8 bases, 15 bases remained unmatched. Germline values: CDR1 KGHSH, CDR2 LQKENI. The CDR3 has 17 amino acids. CDR3 coding DNA: TGTGCCAGCTCACCACTTGGGACAGGAAATATCGGAGTCGGCTACACCTTC. Amino acid sequence: CASSPLGTGNIGVGYTF.

The V call is TRBV19, the J call TRBJ1-5; D is undetermined. The CDR3 is 14 amino acids. V lost 5 bases and J 4 bases, leaving 12 bases between the germline ends. The germline V gene encodes CDR1 LNHDA and CDR2 SQIVND (reference sequence). The CDR3 here is CASSPAGGNQPQHF. In nucleotides, the CDR3 is TGTGCCAGTAGTCCCGCCGGAGGTAATCAGCCCCAGCATTTT.

The CDR3 region is CASSLGYQETQYF. Here the CDR3 DNA reads TGTGCCAGCAGCTTAGGATACCAAGAGACCCAGTACTTC. The J gene is TRBJ2-5, the V gene TRBV7-2; no clear D gene. The V gene's germline CDR1 is SGHTA and CDR2 FQGNSA. V lost 1 base, J lost 0 bases, and 3 bases lay in between. The CDR3 is 13 amino acids.

The J gene is TRBJ2-7, the V gene TRBV28; maybe TRBD2 (5 bases). Germline V lookup: CDR1 MDHEN, CDR2 SYDVKM. V was trimmed by 5 bases and J by 6 bases, leaving 14 bases between them. This CDR3 region has 13 residues. The CDR3 sequence: CASSLAGGGEQYF. CDR3 bases: TGTGCCAGCAGTCTAGCAGGTGGCGGCGAGCAGTACTTC. The whole variable domain, filled in from reference TRBV28 and TRBJ2-7, reads DVKVTQSSRYLVKRTGEKVFLECVQDMDHENMFWYRQDPGLGLRLIYFSYDVKMKEKGDIPEGYSVSREKKERFSLILESASTNQTSMYLCASSLAGGGEQYFGPGTRLTVT.

The chain joins TRBV19 to TRBJ1-1, with a possible D match to TRBD1 (6 bases). Trimming left V 7 bases short and J 6 bases short, with 18 bases between. Germline values: CDR1 LNHDA, CDR2 SQIVND (reference sequence). CDR3 length: 14 residues. CDR3 sequence (DNA): TGTGCCAGTACACACGGACAGACGGTCTCTGAAGCTTTCTTT. Amino acids: CASTHGQTVSEAFF.

This chain links TRBV7-9 with TRBJ1-4, with D tentatively TRBD1 (5 bases). The germline V and J ends were trimmed by 1 base and 8 bases, with 14 bases remaining between them. This CDR3 is 15 amino acids long. The germline gives CDR1 SEHNR, CDR2 FQNEAQ (reference sequence). CDR3 nucleotide sequence: TGTGCCAGCAGCTTAGGAGGGACGGGGAGCGAAAAACTGTTTTTT. It yields the protein CASSLGGTGSEKLFF.

The V and J genes are TRBV30 and TRBJ1-1; 8 bases line up with TRBD1. With V trimmed by 0 bases and J by 1 base, 1 base remained unmatched. This CDR3 comprises 14 residues. The germline V gene encodes CDR1 GTSNPN and CDR2 SVGIG (reference sequence). CDR3 in amino acids: CAWSVGQGNTEAFF. The CDR3 bases are TGTGCCTGGAGTGTAGGACAGGGGAACACTGAAGCTTTCTTT.

The rearrangement uses TRBV9 and TRBJ2-3; 7 nucleotides match TRBD2. The V and J ends lost 3 bases and 1 base, in that order; junction bases with no gene match: 8. This CDR3 is 16 amino acids long. The V gene's germline CDR1 is SGDLS and CDR2 YYNGEE. DNA for the CDR3: TGTGCCAGCAGCGCGCTCGGGACTACTGGCACAGATACGCAGTATTTT. Translating it yields CASSALGTTGTDTQYF. The variable domain in full, completed from reference TRBV9 and TRBJ2-3, reads DSGVTQTPKHLITATGQRVTLRCSPRSGDLSVYWYQQSLDQGLQFLIQYYNGEERAKGNILERFSAQQFPDLHSELNLSSLELGDSALYFCASSALGTTGTDTQYFGPGTRLTVL.

The V and J genes are TRBV6-1 and TRBJ1-1, with D uncertain. The CDR3 runs 15 residues. Between the trimmed V and J ends, which lost 3 bases and 5 bases, there was a span of 16 bases. Germline loops: CDR1 MNHNS, CDR2 SASEGT. The CDR3 sequence is CASSDGQAPRTEAFF. CDR3 coding DNA: TGTGCCAGCAGTGATGGGCAGGCCCCCAGGACTGAAGCTTTCTTT.

The rearrangement uses TRBV5-6 and TRBJ2-3, with 10 bases aligning to TRBD2. The V gene end was trimmed by 0 bases and the J gene end by 4 bases; junction bases not matched to a gene: 2. The germline CDR1 and CDR2 sequences are SGHDT and YYEEEE. This CDR3 has 15 amino acids. The CDR3 reads CASSLALAGADTQYF. Here the CDR3 DNA reads TGTGCCAGCAGCTTGGCTCTAGCGGGGGCAGATACGCAGTATTTT.

This chain joins TRBV5-1 and TRBJ2-1; 12 bases are shared with TRBD2. CDR1 and CDR2 from the germline V gene are SGHRS and YFSETQ. This CDR3 is 15 amino acids long. The junction had 3 bases not matched to a gene; V was cut back by 3 bases and J by 5 bases. Here the CDR3 DNA reads TGCGCCAGCAGCTCCCTAGCGGGGGGGAACAATGAGCAGTTCTTC. Its translation: CASSSLAGGNNEQFF.

V and J are TRBV5-5 and TRBJ2-1, with D unresolved. Germline lookup yields CDR1 SGHKS and CDR2 YYEKEE (reference sequence). The CDR3 covers 15 residues. V was shortened by 4 bases and J by 0 bases, with 11 bases between the two germline ends. CDR3 sequence: CASSRPGSSYNEQFF. CDR3 nucleotides: TGTGCCAGCAGCCGTCCAGGTAGCTCCTACAATGAGCAGTTCTTC.

V gene TRBV5-1 combines with J gene TRBJ2-3, with 15 bases aligning to TRBD2. The CDR3 sequence is 18 residues long. Trimming cost V 6 bases and J 3 bases; bases outside gene matches: 11. Looked up from germline, CDR1 is SGHRS and CDR2 is YFSETQ. For the CDR3, the DNA is TGCGCCAGCACCCTCGGACTAGCGGGGGGGCCGGGTACAGATACGCAGTATTTT. It specifies CASTLGLAGGPGTDTQYF. The whole variable domain, filled in from reference TRBV5-1 and TRBJ2-3, reads KAGVTQTPRYLIKTRGQQVTLSCSPISGHRSVSWYQQTPGQGLQFLFEYFSETQRNKGNFPGRFSGRQFSNSRSEMNVSTLELGDSALYLCASTLGLAGGPGTDTQYFGPGTRLTVL.